Below, 21 T cell receptor beta chains from the same sample are listed, as sequenced in a study of regulatory T cells in long-lasting Graves disease. Time point denoted: persistent/refractory GD, antithyroid drugs over 5 years with positive TRAb. Researchers made the TCR library from RNA that was extracted from PBMCs. Building of the TCR beta libraries involved iRepertoire HTBI primers and Arm-PCR of CDR3 regions. MiXCR was run by TCRdb on the multiplex PCR reads, yielding one entry per CDR3 protein. The sample contains around 430,000 distinct CDR3 sequences, about 20% of which appear only once. The specimen comprised peripheral blood mononuclear cells (PBMCs), sampled when the disease was refractory, from a patient treated with antithyroid drugs. The receptors were gathered from a female donor with Graves disease.

This clonotype was recorded at least ten times. The chain joins TRBV6-2 or TRBV6-3 to TRBJ1-1, with 7 bases identical to TRBD1. The V segment lost 2 bases and the J segment 0 bases; nucleotides outside the gene matches: 6. Germline CDR1 MNHEY, CDR2 SVGEGT. CDR3 length: 16 residues. CDR3 bases: TGTGCCAGCAGTTACATTGTTAGGGGGCTGAACACTGAAGCTTTCTTT. As protein: CASSYIVRGLNTEAFF.

This clonotype showed up just a few times. This chain connects TRBV24-1 to TRBJ2-7, with a possible D match to TRBD1 (6 bases). The CDR3 sequence is 13 residues long. Germline-derived CDR1 and CDR2 are KGHDR and SFDVKD. V lost 4 bases to trimming and J lost 3 bases, with 9 bases between them. The CDR3 protein is CATSDLDSYEQYF. The DNA of the CDR3 is TGTGCCACCAGTGACCTGGACAGCTACGAGCAGTACTTC.

The V call is TRBV24-1, the J call TRBJ2-1, with 10 bases matching TRBD2. V was pared by 4 bases and J by 8 bases, with 7 bases of the junction left unmatched. Per germline, CDR1 KGHDR and CDR2 SFDVKD. The CDR3 sequence is 15 residues long. CDR3 sequence (DNA): TGTGCCACCAGTGAAACCAGCGGGAGGGCCCATGAGCAGTTCTTC. As protein: CATSETSGRAHEQFF.

About this clonotype: A much larger clone lies a single base off, so this may be a read error. The chain uses TRBV6-2 or TRBV6-3 and TRBJ1-5; maybe TRBD1 (5 bases). CDR1 is MNHEY, CDR2 SVGEGT, per germline. The CDR3 sequence is 13 residues long. With 6 bases removed from V and 5 bases from J, the gap between germline ends came to 11 bases. The CDR3 DNA reads TGTGCCAGCAGGGACGAGGGACATCAGCCCCAGCATTTT. This gives the protein CASRDEGHQPQHF.

The V gene is TRBV20-1, the J gene TRBJ1-5; D is unclear. CDR1 is DFQATT and CDR2 is SNEGSKA in the germline V gene (reference sequence). The V end was cut by 3 bases, the J end by 0 bases, with 12 bases between. This CDR3 is built from 15 residues. CDR3 DNA: TGCAGTGCTAGGGAAAGGGATTTTAGCAATCAGCCCCAGCATTTT. This sequence encodes CSARERDFSNQPQHF.

There are many counts of this clonotype. The chain combines TRBV2 with TRBJ2-2; 11 nucleotides agree with TRBD2. Germline trimming cut 6 bases from V and 5 bases from J; bases unmatched to any gene: 5. Germline-derived CDR1 and CDR2 are SNHLY and FYNNEI. The CDR3 runs 15 residues. CDR3 loop: CASRELAGVTGELFF. The CDR3 nucleotides read TGTGCCAGCAGGGAACTAGCGGGAGTAACCGGGGAGCTGTTTTTT.

This clonotype was seen at least ten times. The V gene is TRBV12-3 or TRBV12-4, the J gene TRBJ1-2; unclear D gene. The CDR3 has 16 amino acids. The V and J ends lost 4 bases and 5 bases respectively, with 20 bases between them. CDR3 nucleotide sequence: TGTGCCAGCAGTTCTCATTCAGCCGGGAGCTTGTATGGCTACACCTTC. Translating gives CASSSHSAGSLYGYTF.

This clonotype was seen at least ten times. The chain couples TRBV3-1 to TRBJ1-1; D gene uncertain. This CDR3 is built from 14 residues. Germline loops: CDR1 LGHDT, CDR2 YNNKEL (reference sequence). V gave up 3 bases and J gave up 1 base, with 9 bases separating them. Written as DNA, the CDR3 is TGTGCCAGCAGCCAGGGGAGTTCGAACACTGAAGCTTTCTTT. It specifies CASSQGSSNTEAFF.

This clonotype was found a few times. The rearrangement uses TRBV10-3 and TRBJ1-1; D is ambiguous. Germline-derived CDR1 and CDR2 are ENHRY and SYGVKD. V was trimmed by 0 bases and J by 7 bases, leaving 12 bases between them. The CDR3 has 14 amino acids. CDR3 region: CAISESRTSIEAFF. In DNA form, the CDR3 reads TGTGCCATCAGTGAGTCCCGCACATCAATTGAAGCTTTCTTT.

The chain couples TRBV20-1 to TRBJ2-5; 16 nucleotides align to TRBD2. The length of the CDR3 is 19 residues. V dropped 6 bases and J dropped 5; count of bases not matched to a gene: 18. Germline assignment: CDR1 DFQATT and CDR2 SNEGSKA (reference sequence). CDR3 region: CSAHEGLAGGPGLAETQYF. The CDR3, as DNA: TGCAGTGCGCACGAGGGACTAGCGGGGGGGCCAGGCTTAGCCGAGACCCAGTACTTC.

The sample holds a few counts of this clonotype. The chain joins TRBV18 to TRBJ2-7, with TRBD1 matching 9 bases. Germline trimming cut 5 bases from V and 7 bases from J; bases unmatched to any gene: 6. This CDR3 has 13 amino acids. Germline V gene data show CDR1 as KGHSH and CDR2 as LQKENI. The CDR3 region is CASSNGQGREQYF. The CDR3 DNA sequence: TGTGCCAGCTCAAACGGACAGGGGAGGGAGCAGTACTTC.

This clonotype has ten or more counts. The chain has TRBV7-2 and TRBJ2-6; the D is unclear. The germline V and J ends were trimmed by 1 base and 0 bases, with 7 bases remaining between them. CDR1 is SGHTA and CDR2 is FQGNSA in the germline V gene. CDR3 length: 16 residues. The CDR3 bases are TGTGCCAGCAGCTTAGGATCCAACTCTGGGGCCAACGTCCTGACTTTC. Residues: CASSLGSNSGANVLTF.

At least ten counts were recorded for this clonotype. The rearrangement links TRBV7-8 to TRBJ1-2; maybe TRBD1 (5 bases). V lost 7 bases to trimming and J lost 4 bases, with 16 bases between them. The CDR3 spans 14 residues. In germline, CDR1 is SGHVS, CDR2 FQNEAQ. CDR3 region: CASTLDGAVYGYTF. As DNA, the CDR3 is TGTGCCAGCACCCTTGACGGGGCAGTCTATGGCTACACCTTC.

This clonotype was counted only a few times. The chain links TRBV13 to TRBJ1-1; 8 nucleotides line up with TRBD1. CDR3 length: 15 amino acids. Germline values: CDR1 PRHDT, CDR2 FYEKMQ (reference sequence). Trimming removed 4 bases from V and 10 bases from J; junction bases left unmatched: 14. The chain's CDR3 is CASSSRKTGEEGAFF. The CDR3 DNA reads TGTGCCAGCAGCTCCCGAAAGACAGGGGAAGAGGGAGCTTTCTTT.

This clonotype was observed a few times. V gene TRBV7-9 combines with J gene TRBJ2-7, with 8 positions matching TRBD1. The length of the CDR3 is 16 residues. Germline V gives CDR1 SEHNR, CDR2 FQNEAQ (reference sequence). With V trimmed by 5 bases and J by 5 bases, 14 bases remained unmatched. CDR3 nucleotides: TGTGCCAGCAGCCCAAGAGGAGGCAGGGGGCACAACGAGCAGTACTTC. Its protein is CASSPRGGRGHNEQYF.

This sequence joins TRBV29-1 and TRBJ1-2; the D is unclear. Germline CDR1 and CDR2: SQVTM and ANQGSEA. V was pared by 6 bases and J by 0 bases, with 14 bases between. This CDR3 is built from 14 residues. CDR3 sequence reads: CSVDHSYANYGYTF. CDR3 nucleotide sequence: TGCAGCGTGGACCACTCCTATGCTAACTATGGCTACACCTTC.

The chain couples TRBV20-1 to TRBJ1-5, with a weak D call TRBD1 (6 bases). The germline gives CDR1 DFQATT, CDR2 SNEGSKA (reference sequence). The V and J ends lost 0 bases and 4 bases respectively, with 13 bases between them. The CDR3 is 15 amino acids. The CDR3 loop reads CSAREWGRGNQPQHF. The CDR3 DNA is TGCAGTGCTAGAGAGTGGGGCAGGGGTAATCAGCCCCAGCATTTT.

There are many counts of this clonotype. The chain has TRBV2 and TRBJ2-2; the match to TRBD2 covers 7 bases. V lost 3 bases, J lost 6 bases, and 4 bases stayed unmatched. This CDR3 comprises 14 residues. The germline gives CDR1 SNHLY, CDR2 FYNNEI. The CDR3 coding sequence is TGTGCCAGCAGTGATTCCCGGGAGGCCGGGGAGCTGTTTTTT. It is translated as CASSDSREAGELFF. The variable domain in full, completed from reference TRBV2 and TRBJ2-2, reads EPEVTQTPSHQVTQMGQEVILRCVPISNHLYFYWYRQILGQKVEFLVSFYNNEISEKSEIFDDQFSVERPDGSNFTLKIRSTKLEDSAMYFCASSDSREAGELFFGEGSRLTVL.

V usage is TRBV7-3 and J usage is TRBJ2-3, with D perhaps matching TRBD1 (5 bases). Trimming removed 5 bases at V and 4 bases at J, with 16 bases between. There are 15 residues in the CDR3. Germline loops: CDR1 SGHTA, CDR2 FQGTGA. The CDR3 is CASSHDGRDSDTQYF. In nucleotides, the CDR3 is TGTGCCAGCAGCCACGATGGCAGGGATTCAGATACGCAGTATTTT.

This clonotype was detected a few times. The rearrangement uses TRBV18 and TRBJ1-3, with D perhaps TRBD1 (5 bases). The CDR3 is 14 amino acids. CDR1 and CDR2 from the germline V gene are KGHSH and LQKENI. The V and J ends lost 2 bases and 3 bases respectively, with 8 bases between them. The DNA for the CDR3 is TGTGCCAGCTCACCAAGGGACCTTGGAAACACCATATATTTT. Its protein product is CASSPRDLGNTIYF.

The chain joins TRBV5-1 to TRBJ1-2; 7 bases match TRBD1. The V gene's germline CDR1 is SGHRS and CDR2 YFSETQ. The junction had 5 bases not matched to a gene; V was cut back by 4 bases and J by 8 bases. The CDR3 is 12 amino acids. The CDR3 DNA reads as TGCGCCAGCAGCATCGACAGGGACGGCTACACCTTC. Protein product: CASSIDRDGYTF.